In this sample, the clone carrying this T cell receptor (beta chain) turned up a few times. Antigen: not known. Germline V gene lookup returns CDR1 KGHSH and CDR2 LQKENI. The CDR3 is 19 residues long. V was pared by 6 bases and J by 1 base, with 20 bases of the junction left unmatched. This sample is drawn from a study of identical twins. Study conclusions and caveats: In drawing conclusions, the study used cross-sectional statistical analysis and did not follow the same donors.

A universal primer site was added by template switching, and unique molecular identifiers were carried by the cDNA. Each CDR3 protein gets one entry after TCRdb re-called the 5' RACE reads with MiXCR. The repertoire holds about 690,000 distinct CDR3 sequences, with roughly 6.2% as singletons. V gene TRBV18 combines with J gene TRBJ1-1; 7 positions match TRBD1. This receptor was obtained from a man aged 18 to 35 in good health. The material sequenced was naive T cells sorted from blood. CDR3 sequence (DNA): TGTGCCAGCTCTTACGACCAAAGGGGAACCGGGACAGAGAACACTGAAGCTTTCTTT. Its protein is CASSYDQRGTGTENTEAFF.